The present T cell receptor (beta chain) was sequenced within a study of shared clonotypes between healthy human individuals (dated by TCRdb to between 2020 and 2021). Some background on the complete study: A few men and a couple of women, aged 18 to 49 years, made up the cohort. To estimate repertoire size and how much clonotypes are shared between individuals, the study performed deep sequencing of blood TCR repertoires from a few healthy adults. To increase sequencing depth and limit assay-specific biases, TCR repertoire library preparation and sequencing were carried out by different laboratories using diverse techniques. Each donor's leukapheresis produced roughly between roughly 0.85 and 10 billion PBMCs. For each donor, CD4 naive and CD4 memory were each given three plates, CD8 naive was given two plates, and CD8 memory was given one plate. What the research found in general, with its limitations: Clonotypes shared by all four sorted-subset donors showed higher generation probabilities than non-shared clonotypes. Pairwise subsampling led to the expectation that sequencing depth would affect the degree of clonotype sharing among donors. Only blood was sampled, and tissue TCR repertoires likely differ from those in blood. Even with the large sequencing depth, rarefaction of the sorted-subset datasets indicated that sequencing was incomplete. Naive subsets generally had larger estimated clonotype richness than memory subsets. Because the study included a small number of donors, the genetic and exposure-history diversity represented was limited. Across a handful of donors, about 4.5% of naive CD4, approximately 4% of naive CD8, roughly 2.3% of memory CD4, and roughly 0.41% of memory CD8 clonotypes were shared.

Comments on this clone: The antigen this receptor binds is unknown. No per-base quality is available; no much larger clone lies one base away. This same CDR3 is encoded by further DNA sequences in the sample.

Using the deep immunoSEQ assay, multiplex PCR amplified TCR CDR3 regions from genomic DNA. Extracted genomic DNA from each cell subset was distributed evenly across all wells of several immunoSEQ 96-well plates, and each plate was treated as a replicate. For sorted subsets, each replicate PCR was loaded with around 200 ng genomic DNA, equivalent to 25,000 to 35,000 T cell genomes. The purified libraries were quantified using a Qubit 3.0 fluorometer, sized with a Bioanalyzer 2100, and then quantified again using the KAPA Library Quantification kit. A separate single-read 150-cycle Illumina NextSeq 550 flow cell was used to sequence each immunoSEQ 96-well plate. The authors processed their data as follows. The immunoSEQ output contained only junctional sequences without quality scores, so filtering could not match that applied to full-length reads. Sequences were annotated with PyIR, a Python wrapper for IgBLAST v1.9, and V/J genes and CDR3 were assigned using IMGT germline references. Reads with weak V/J assignments (E-value above 1e-6), missing CDR3, stop codons, out-of-frame junctions, or ambiguous translated residues were removed. V3J clonotypes were defined as sequences sharing an identical inferred V gene, J gene, and CDR3 amino acid sequence. To compute the percentage overlap between repertoires, the number of shared unique clonotypes was divided by the size of the smaller repertoire. RTK rarefaction, the Chao1 estimator, and Recon v2.1 estimates of unobserved clonotypes were used to assess repertoire richness. For all TCRbeta clonotypes obtained by the gDNA method from a few donors, generation probabilities were computed with OLGA. TCRdb re-hosts the immuneACCESS table, in-frame sequences only. Its copies lack some clones; in the studies checked, an unresolved V gene accounts for under half of them, and the cause for the rest is not known. The DNA was the basis for D and trimming; V, J and clone size are from that table. The sample contains roughly 1,800,000 clones, roughly 95% of them found a single time. The ten largest clonotypes hold 0.95% to 1.5% of the sample.

For the CD8 naive samples, CD45RO-negative cells were positively selected for CCR7, yielding a CD45RA+CCR7+ population from which TemRA cells were excluded. Donors were healthy HIV-negative adults with no recently reported acute infections or vaccinations. Every donor was a Caucasian adult residing in Nashville, Tennessee, USA. Blood was collected by leukapheresis, and PBMCs were isolated by Ficoll-Histopaque density gradient centrifugation and then cryopreserved in liquid nitrogen vapor phase. Analytical flow cytometry was used to check the purity and quantity of each magnetically sorted T cell population. Genomic DNA was isolated from each sorted fraction and quantified by UV absorbance on a Nanodrop 2000c. V and J lose 3 bases and 7 bases, and a span of 10 bases separates them. As encoded in the germline V gene (reference sequence), CDR1 is PRHDT while CDR2 is FYEKMQ. The CDR3 contains 14 residues, cysteine and phenylalanine counted. Solely the CDR3 DNA is kept, with 42 bases framed from the first base.

The source material was naive CD8+ T cells sorted from blood. The sample's cell subset or site, from its label and the paper: CD45RA+CCR7+. Recombination connected TRBV13 to TRBJ1-6; a tentative D call is TRBD1 (6 bases match). The receptor's source is a man younger than 35 in good health. Read as DNA, the sequence is TGTGCCAGCAGCTTGACAGGTGGGAATTCACCCCTCCACTTT. Protein translation: CASSLTGGNSPLHF.